This T cell receptor beta chain was captured in a study of control samples from healthy donors and cancer patients (dated by TCRdb to about 2020). The library relied on the immunoSEQ multiplex PCR assay. TCRdb provides this immuneACCESS table in a form limited to in-frame rearrangements. Some clones are lacking; in checked studies, under half of them reflect an unresolved V gene, and why the rest are absent is not known. This sample lists about 92,000 clones; approximately 78% were detected once. The ten largest clones add up to around 10% of the sample. V is trimmed back by 1 base and J by 4 bases, and the junction contains 0 bases that no gene match accounts for. The germline V gene supplies CDR1 MGHRA and CDR2 YSYEKL. Including the terminal cysteine and phenylalanine, the CDR3 comprises 14 residues. Solely the CDR3 DNA is kept, with 42 bases framed from the first base. For this clone: The clone's antigen remains unknown. No base qualities exist here, and no much larger clone lies one base off it. Other DNA sequences from this sample encode an identical CDR3 as well.

The chain is made from TRBV4-1 and TRBJ1-2; a stretch of 10 junction bases matches TRBD1. This receptor was obtained from a woman in her sixties or seventies in good health. Specimen: blood. The sequenced DNA: TGCGCCAGCAGCCAAGGACAGGGGGCCTATGGCTACACCTTC. Translated, this is CASSQGQGAYGYTF.